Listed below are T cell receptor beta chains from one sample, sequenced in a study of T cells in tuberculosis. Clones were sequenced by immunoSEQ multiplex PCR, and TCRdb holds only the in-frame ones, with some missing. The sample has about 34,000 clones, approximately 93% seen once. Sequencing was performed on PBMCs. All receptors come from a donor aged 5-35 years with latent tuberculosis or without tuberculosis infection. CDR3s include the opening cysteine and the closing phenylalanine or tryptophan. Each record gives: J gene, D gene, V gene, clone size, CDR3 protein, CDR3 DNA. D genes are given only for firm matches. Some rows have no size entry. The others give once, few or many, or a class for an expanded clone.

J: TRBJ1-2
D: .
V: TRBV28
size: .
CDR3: CASSSGREVPYGYTF
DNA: TGTGCCAGCAGTTCTGGGAGAGAGGTCCCCTATGGCTACACCTTC

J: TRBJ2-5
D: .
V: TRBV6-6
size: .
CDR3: CASSYSGSQETQYF
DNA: TGTGCCAGCAGTTACTCGGGGAGTCAAGAGACCCAGTACTTC

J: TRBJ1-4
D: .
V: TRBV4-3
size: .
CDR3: CASSPKVHLTNEKLFF
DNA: TGCGCCAGCAGCCCAAAAGTACACCTGACTAATGAAAAACTGTTTTTT

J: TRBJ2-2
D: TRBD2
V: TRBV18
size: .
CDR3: CASSPPREGAGELFF
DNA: TGTGCCAGCTCACCACCCCGGGAGGGAGCCGGGGAGCTGTTTTTT

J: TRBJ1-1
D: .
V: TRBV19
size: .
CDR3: CASSPREVNTEAFF
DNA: TGTGCCAGTAGTCCCCGGGAAGTGAACACTGAAGCTTTCTTT

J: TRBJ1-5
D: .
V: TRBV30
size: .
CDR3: CAWSRVRTARGNQPQHF
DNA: TGTGCCTGGAGCCGGGTCAGGACGGCGCGGGGCAATCAGCCCCAGCATTTT

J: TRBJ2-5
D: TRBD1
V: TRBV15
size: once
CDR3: CATSSRQGVETQYF
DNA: TGTGCCACCAGCAGTAGACAGGGTGTGGAGACCCAGTACTTC

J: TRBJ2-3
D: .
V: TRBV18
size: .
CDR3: CASSPPGRGTDTQYF
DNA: TGTGCCAGCTCACCACCGGGAAGGGGGACAGATACGCAGTATTTT

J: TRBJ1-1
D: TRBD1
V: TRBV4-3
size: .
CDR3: CASSQETGVDTEAFF
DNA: TGCGCCAGCAGCCAAGAGACAGGGGTTGACACTGAAGCTTTCTTT

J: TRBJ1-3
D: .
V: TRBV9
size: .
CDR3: CASSSGGYSGNTIYF
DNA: TGTGCCAGCAGCTCCGGGGGGTACTCTGGAAACACCATATATTTT

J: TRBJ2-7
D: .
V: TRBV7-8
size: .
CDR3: CASSLVNYEQYF
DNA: TGTGCCAGCAGCTTAGTAAACTACGAGCAGTACTTC

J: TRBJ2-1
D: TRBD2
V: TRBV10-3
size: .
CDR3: CAISGLAGGNEQFF
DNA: TGTGCCATCAGTGGACTAGCGGGAGGCAATGAGCAGTTCTTC

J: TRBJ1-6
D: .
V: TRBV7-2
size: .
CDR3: CASSPRLSYNSPLHF
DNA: TGTGCCAGCAGCCCCCGACTGTCCTATAATTCACCCCTCCACTTT

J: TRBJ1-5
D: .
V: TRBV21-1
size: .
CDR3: CASSAEDRGNQPQHF
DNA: TGTGCCAGCAGCGCAGAGGACAGGGGCAATCAGCCCCAGCATTTT

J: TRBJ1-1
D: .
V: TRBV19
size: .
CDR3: CASSQGGGNTEAFF
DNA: TGTGCCAGTTCCCAGGGAGGTGGGAACACTGAAGCTTTCTTT

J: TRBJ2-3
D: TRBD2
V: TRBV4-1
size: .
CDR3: CASSHPPTASGGSSTDTQYF
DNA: TGCGCCAGCAGCCACCCCCCAACGGCTAGCGGGGGTTCTAGCACAGATACGCAGTATTTT

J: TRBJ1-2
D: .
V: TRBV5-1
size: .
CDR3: CASSLGAGRGYTF
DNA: TGCGCCAGCAGCTTGGGGGCGGGGAGAGGCTACACCTTC

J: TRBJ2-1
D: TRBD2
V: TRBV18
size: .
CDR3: CASSLSRGPAGGSYNEQFF
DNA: TGTGCCAGCTCACTGTCGCGGGGGCCGGCGGGAGGCTCCTACAATGAGCAGTTCTTC

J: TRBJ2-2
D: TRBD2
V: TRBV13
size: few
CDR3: CASSAEPGLAGETGTGELFF
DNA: TGTGCCAGCAGCGCGGAGCCGGGACTAGCGGGCGAAACCGGCACCGGGGAGCTGTTTTTT

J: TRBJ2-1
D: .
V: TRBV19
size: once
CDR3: CASSGRREKYNEQFF
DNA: TGTGCCAGTAGTGGTCGGCGGGAAAAATACAATGAGCAGTTCTTC

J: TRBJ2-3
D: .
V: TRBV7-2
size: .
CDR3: CASSPRTGPSTDTQYF
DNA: TGTGCCAGCAGCCCCCGGACTGGGCCTAGCACAGATACGCAGTATTTT

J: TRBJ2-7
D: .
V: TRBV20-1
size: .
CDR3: CSAAGYEQYF
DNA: TGCAGTGCCGCGGGCTACGAGCAGTACTTC

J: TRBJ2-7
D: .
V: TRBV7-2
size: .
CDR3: CASSLGGGAYEQYF
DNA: TGTGCCAGCAGCTTAGGCGGCGGGGCCTACGAGCAGTACTTC

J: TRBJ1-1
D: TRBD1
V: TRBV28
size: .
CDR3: CASRAGTGGTEAFF
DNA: TGTGCCAGCAGGGCCGGGACAGGGGGCACTGAAGCTTTCTTT

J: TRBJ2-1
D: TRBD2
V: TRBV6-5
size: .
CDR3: CASSPTTGGQFF
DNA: TGTGCCAGCAGCCCAACGACGGGGGGGCAGTTCTTC

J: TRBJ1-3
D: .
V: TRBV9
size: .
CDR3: CASSPRARLGNTIYF
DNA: TGTGCCAGCAGCCCCAGGGCTAGGCTCGGAAACACCATATATTTT

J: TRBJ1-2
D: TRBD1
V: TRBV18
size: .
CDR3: CASSPGQGAAGYTF
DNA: TGTGCCAGCTCACCGGGACAGGGGGCGGCTGGCTACACCTTC

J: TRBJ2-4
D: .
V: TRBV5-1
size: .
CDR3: CASSPGIAKNIQYF
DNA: TGCGCCAGCAGCCCAGGGATAGCCAAAAACATTCAGTACTTC

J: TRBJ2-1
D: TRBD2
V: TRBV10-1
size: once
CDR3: CASSEFRTSLGEQFF
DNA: TGCGCCAGCAGTGAGTTTAGGACTAGCCTCGGTGAGCAGTTCTTC

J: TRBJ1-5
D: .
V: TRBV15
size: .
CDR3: CATRETGSYNQPQHF
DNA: TGTGCCACCAGAGAAACAGGGTCGTACAATCAGCCCCAGCATTTT

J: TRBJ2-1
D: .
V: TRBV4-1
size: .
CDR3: CASSQVTPANEQFF
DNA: TGCGCCAGCAGCCAAGTAACCCCAGCGAATGAGCAGTTCTTC

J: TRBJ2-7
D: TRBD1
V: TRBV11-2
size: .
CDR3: CASSSYRGSSYEQYF
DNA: TGTGCCAGCAGCTCTTACAGGGGTAGCTCCTACGAGCAGTACTTC

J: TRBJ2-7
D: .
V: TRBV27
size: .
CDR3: CASSSGSSYEQYF
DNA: TGTGCCAGCAGTTCAGGTTCCTCCTACGAGCAGTACTTC

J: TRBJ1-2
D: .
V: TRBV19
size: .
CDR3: CASSPLRGPGGYTF
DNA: TGTGCCAGTAGTCCCCTCCGAGGTCCCGGAGGCTACACCTTC

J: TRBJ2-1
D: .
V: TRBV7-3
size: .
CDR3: CASSSTSYNEQFF
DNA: TGTGCCAGCAGCTCCACATCATACAATGAGCAGTTCTTC

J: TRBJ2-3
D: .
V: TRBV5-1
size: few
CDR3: CASSLGGGDAQYF
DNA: TGCGCCAGCAGCTTAGGAGGAGGAGATGCGCAGTATTTT

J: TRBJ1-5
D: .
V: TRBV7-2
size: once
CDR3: CASTLPGLGNQPQHF
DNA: TGTGCCAGCACCTTACCGGGACTGGGCAATCAGCCCCAGCATTTT

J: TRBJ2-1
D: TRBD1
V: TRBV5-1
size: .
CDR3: CASSFWDRELNEQFF
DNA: TGCGCCAGCAGCTTCTGGGACAGGGAATTAAATGAGCAGTTCTTC

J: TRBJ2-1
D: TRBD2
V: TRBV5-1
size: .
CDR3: CASSATRTSGGEQFF
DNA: TGCGCCAGCAGTGCCACCAGGACTAGCGGGGGAGAGCAGTTCTTC

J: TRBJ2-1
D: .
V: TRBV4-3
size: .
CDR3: CASSQDRSSYNEQFF
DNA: TGCGCCAGCAGCCAAGATCGGAGCTCCTACAATGAGCAGTTCTTC

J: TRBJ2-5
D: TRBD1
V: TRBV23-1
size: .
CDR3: CASSPTGTGGLETQYF
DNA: TGCGCCAGCAGTCCCACCGGGACAGGGGGCTTGGAGACCCAGTACTTC

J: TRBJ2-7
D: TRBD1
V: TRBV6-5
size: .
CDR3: CASSYSLPGQGYEQYF
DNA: TGTGCCAGCAGTTACTCCCTTCCGGGACAGGGCTACGAGCAGTACTTC

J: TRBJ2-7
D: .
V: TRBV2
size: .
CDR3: CASSEALRGEQYF
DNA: TGTGCCAGCAGTGAAGCGCTCCGGGGCGAGCAGTACTTC

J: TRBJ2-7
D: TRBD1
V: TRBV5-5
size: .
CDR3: CASSWDRGFYEQYF
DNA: TGTGCCAGCAGCTGGGACAGGGGCTTCTACGAGCAGTACTTC

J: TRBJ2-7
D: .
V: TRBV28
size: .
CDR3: CASSLASGNEQYF
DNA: TGTGCCAGCAGTCTCGCCTCAGGGAACGAGCAGTACTTC

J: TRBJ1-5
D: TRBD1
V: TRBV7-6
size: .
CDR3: CASSQDRGNQPQHF
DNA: TGTGCCAGCAGCCAGGACAGGGGCAATCAGCCCCAGCATTTT

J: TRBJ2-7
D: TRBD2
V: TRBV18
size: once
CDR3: CASSEERGVSYEQYF
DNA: TGTGCCAGCTCAGAAGAGCGGGGGGTCTCCTACGAGCAGTACTTC

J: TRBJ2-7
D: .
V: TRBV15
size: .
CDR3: CATSRVVRRGHNGSYEQYF
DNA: TGTGCCACCAGCAGAGTTGTAAGAAGGGGACACAACGGTAGCTACGAGCAGTACTTC

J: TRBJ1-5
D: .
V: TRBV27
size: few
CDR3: CASRPQGYSNQPQHF
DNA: TGTGCCAGCAGACCACAGGGTTATAGCAATCAGCCCCAGCATTTT

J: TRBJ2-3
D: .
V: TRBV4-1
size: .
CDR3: CASYSSTGRHSSTDTQYF
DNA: TGCGCCAGCTATTCTTCTACGGGGAGACACTCTAGCACAGATACGCAGTATTTT

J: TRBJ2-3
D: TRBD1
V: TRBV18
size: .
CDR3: CASSPGTGTFGGDTQYF
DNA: TGTGCCAGCTCACCGGGGACAGGGACCTTCGGCGGAGATACGCAGTATTTT

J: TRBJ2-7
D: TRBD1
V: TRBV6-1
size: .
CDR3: CASSGGDRGPYEQYF
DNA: TGTGCCAGCAGTGGTGGGGACAGGGGCCCCTACGAGCAGTACTTC

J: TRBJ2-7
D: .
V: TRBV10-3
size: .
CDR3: CACGGDFGYEQYF
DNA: TGTGCCTGTGGAGGAGACTTCGGCTACGAGCAGTACTTC

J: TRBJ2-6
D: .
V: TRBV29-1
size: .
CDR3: CSARDFSGANVLTF
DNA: TGCAGCGCCCGGGACTTCTCTGGGGCCAACGTCCTGACTTTC

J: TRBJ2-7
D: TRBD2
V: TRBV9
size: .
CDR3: CASSDPSGTSGASSYEQYF
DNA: TGTGCCAGCAGCGACCCATCCGGGACTAGCGGGGCGAGCTCCTACGAGCAGTACTTC

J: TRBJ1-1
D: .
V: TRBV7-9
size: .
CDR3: CASSLARKGQNTEAFF
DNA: TGTGCCAGCAGCTTAGCGCGGAAGGGGCAGAACACTGAAGCTTTCTTT

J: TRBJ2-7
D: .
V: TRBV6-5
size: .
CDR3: CASSSSWAQGSYEQYF
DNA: TGTGCCAGCAGTTCAAGTTGGGCCCAGGGCTCCTACGAGCAGTACTTC